One sample yielded the 24 T cell receptor beta chains listed below, sequenced in a study of long-term antiretroviral therapy in people with HIV. Researchers report immunoSEQ v3.0 was run at survey level. TCRdb's table, derived via immunoSEQ multiplex PCR, lists solely in-frame clones and lacks some. Of roughly 23,000 clones listed, around 84% are singletons. The sequencing here drew on unsorted PBMCs, taken 1.9 years after starting antiretroviral therapy. These receptors were taken from a woman aged 45-65 years with HIV.

This rearrangement joins TRBV5-1 to TRBJ2-7, with 10 nucleotides matching TRBD2. The ends lost 5 bases at V and 4 bases at J; junction bases unmatched: 18. Looked up from germline, CDR1 is SGHRS and CDR2 is YFSETQ. The CDR3 is made up of 18 amino acids. CDR3 sequence: CASSSLGLAAGGGYEQYF. DNA for the CDR3: TGCGCCAGCAGTAGCCTCGGACTAGCGGCCGGAGGGGGGTACGAGCAGTACTTC.

The gene calls are TRBV6-1 and TRBJ2-3, with D possibly matching TRBD2 (5 bases). Trimming cost V 3 bases and J 4 bases, with 23 bases left between them. The CDR3 contains 18 residues. Germline values: CDR1 MNHNS, CDR2 SASEGT. The CDR3 DNA reads TGTGCCAGCAGTGATTTCACGGGGAGCTCTACCTCCCCAGATACGCAGTATTTT. This encodes CASSDFTGSSTSPDTQYF.

CDR3: CAAEEEGGGNQPQHF. As DNA, the CDR3 is TGTGCCGCGGAGGAGGAAGGAGGTGGCAATCAGCCCCAGCATTTT. J is TRBJ1-5 and V is TRBV2; D is uncertain. The V end lost 11 bases, the J end lost 2 bases, and 19 bases lay between the germline ends. The CDR3 consists of 15 residues. From germline, CDR1 is SNHLY and CDR2 FYNNEI.

This chain joins TRBV5-6 and TRBJ1-1; 7 nucleotides match TRBD1. The germline V gene has CDR1 SGHDT and CDR2 YYEEEE. CDR3 size: 15 residues. V lost 4 bases and J lost 1; bases outside the gene matches: 7. Written as DNA, the CDR3 is TGTGCCAGCAGCCTGGCAACAGGGGCGAACACTGAAGCTTTCTTT. Amino acids: CASSLATGANTEAFF.

Only one count was recorded for this clone. This sequence joins TRBV5-6 and TRBJ2-3; D gene ambiguous. V was cut by 0 bases and J by 4 bases, with 6 bases left in between. The CDR3 is 13 amino acids. The germline gives CDR1 SGHDT, CDR2 YYEEEE. The CDR3, as DNA: TGTGCCAGCAGCTTGGTATCCGCAGATACGCAGTATTTT. It yields the protein CASSLVSADTQYF. The whole variable domain, remainder taken from reference TRBV5-6 and TRBJ2-3, is DAGVTQSPTHLIKTRGQQVTLRCSPKSGHDTVSWYQQALGQGPQFIFQYYEEEERQRGNFPDRFSGHQFPNYSSELNVNALLLGDSALYLCASSLVSADTQYFGPGTRLTVL.

The rearrangement uses TRBV15 and TRBJ2-3, with D hard to call. Deletions cut 5 bases from V and 2 bases from J, with 14 bases between. This CDR3 is 15 amino acids long. Germline V gene lookup returns CDR1 LNHNV and CDR2 YYDKDF (reference sequence). CDR3 protein: CATSLRRLFTDTQYF. DNA of the CDR3: TGTGCCACCAGCCTACGACGGTTATTCACAGATACGCAGTATTTT.

The chain employs TRBV19 and TRBJ2-2, with D uncertain. This CDR3 has 13 residues. The germline gives CDR1 LNHDA, CDR2 SQIVND (reference sequence). Trimming left V 1 base short and J 2 bases short, with 2 bases between. The CDR3 protein is CASSIANTGELFF. The CDR3 coding sequence is TGTGCCAGTAGTATAGCCAACACCGGGGAGCTGTTTTTT.

The CDR3 is CASRKGETDYQETQYF. The DNA for the CDR3 is TGTGCCAGCAGAAAAGGGGAGACAGATTACCAAGAGACCCAGTACTTC. The chain joins TRBV2 to TRBJ2-5; D possibly uses TRBD1 or TRBD2 (5 bases each). The V end lost 6 bases, the J end lost 0 bases, and 17 bases lay between the germline ends. The CDR3 is 16 residues long. Germline assignment: CDR1 SNHLY and CDR2 FYNNEI.

The V call is TRBV10-3, the J call TRBJ1-5, with no clear D. CDR3 size: 13 residues. The ends were cut back, 4 bases at V and 3 bases at J, with 7 bases in the middle. Germline CDR1 ENHRY, CDR2 SYGVKD. CDR3 sequence reads: CAISGTNNQPQHF. In DNA form, the CDR3 reads TGTGCCATCAGTGGGACTAACAATCAGCCCCAGCATTTT.

The chain is built from TRBV25-1 and TRBJ1-2, with 11 nucleotides matching TRBD1. Germline V lookup: CDR1 MGHDK, CDR2 SYGVNS. The CDR3 totals 15 residues. V gave up 5 bases and J gave up 5 bases; unmatched junction bases: 7. The CDR3: CASSPWDRGEYGYTF. The CDR3 bases are TGTGCCAGCAGTCCGTGGGACAGGGGGGAATATGGCTACACCTTC.

V and J are TRBV30 and TRBJ2-3, with D uncertain. The CDR3 is made up of 11 amino acids. V was trimmed by 2 bases and J by 5 bases, leaving 5 bases between them. Germline V gene lookup returns CDR1 GTSNPN and CDR2 SVGIG (reference sequence). The CDR3 DNA reads TGTGCCTGGAGTCCCCAAGATACGCAGTATTTT. Residues: CAWSPQDTQYF.

The chain couples TRBV29-1 to TRBJ2-1, with 7 bases aligning to TRBD2. Germline V CDR1 and CDR2: SQVTM, ANQGSEA. The ends lost 4 bases at V and 4 bases at J; junction bases unmatched: 7. The CDR3 runs to 14 residues. The CDR3 bases are TGCAGCGTTGTCCCCAGCGGGGTTTACAATGAGCAGTTCTTC. This sequence encodes CSVVPSGVYNEQFF.

The sample holds one count of this clone. The chain recombines TRBV30 with TRBJ1-5; 9 nucleotides match TRBD1. With V trimmed by 2 bases and J by 3 bases, 8 bases remained unmatched. The CDR3 totals 16 residues. In germline, CDR1 is GTSNPN, CDR2 SVGIG (reference sequence). The CDR3, as DNA: TGTGCCTGGAGTCCCCGGACAGGGGTAATCAATCAGCCCCAGCATTTT. Protein: CAWSPRTGVINQPQHF.

The chain recombines TRBV19 with TRBJ2-1, with D perhaps matching TRBD1 or TRBD2 (5 bases each). Between the trimmed V and J ends, which lost 5 bases and 4 bases, there was a span of 12 bases. CDR1 LNHDA and CDR2 SQIVND come from the germline V gene (reference sequence). The length of the CDR3 is 14 residues. CDR3 sequence reads: CASSWSGSYNEQFF. Here the CDR3 DNA reads TGTGCCAGTAGTTGGTCAGGGAGTTACAATGAGCAGTTCTTC.

The chain carries TRBV7-6 and TRBJ2-1; 7 bases are shared with TRBD1. Germline trimming cut 3 bases from V and 4 bases from J; bases unmatched to any gene: 9. CDR1 and CDR2 (germline): SGHVS, FNYEAQ. This CDR3 is 16 amino acids long. CDR3 residues: CASSFRQGISYNEQFF. The CDR3 coding sequence is TGTGCCAGCAGCTTCAGACAGGGAATATCGTACAATGAGCAGTTCTTC.

The chain joins TRBV7-9 to TRBJ1-5; TRBD1 matches 9 bases. V gave up 4 bases and J gave up 11 bases; unmatched junction bases: 15. Germline CDR1 and CDR2: SEHNR and FQNEAQ (reference sequence). The CDR3 runs 16 residues. In DNA form, the CDR3 reads TGTGCCAGCAGCTCCTCGGGACAGGGCGATGGGTCGGCCCAGCATTTT. As protein: CASSSSGQGDGSAQHF.

The rearrangement joins TRBV7-8 to TRBJ1-3; D remains unclear. The CDR3 sequence is 15 residues long. V lost 5 bases and J lost 2, with 13 bases in between. Germline CDR1 is SGHVS and CDR2 is FQNEAQ. CDR3 protein: CASSPIAGTGNTIYF. Written as DNA, the CDR3 is TGTGCCAGCAGCCCTATCGCGGGGACTGGAAACACCATATATTTT.

DNA of the CDR3: TGTGCCAGCAGCCAAGTAGGTGAAAAACTGTTTTTT. Its protein product is CASSQVGEKLFF. The chain uses TRBV4-2 and TRBJ1-4, with D hard to call. V was clipped by 1 base and J by 7 bases, with 4 bases between them. Germline V lookup: CDR1 LGHNA, CDR2 YNFKEQ. This CDR3 spans 12 amino acids.

The chain links TRBV28 to TRBJ2-2, with TRBD2 as a possible D gene (5 bases). The CDR3 spans 16 residues. V gave up 1 base and J gave up 4 bases, with 13 bases separating them. Germline values: CDR1 MDHEN, CDR2 SYDVKM. CDR3 sequence (DNA): TGTGCCAGCAGTTTATCGCATGGACTCTCCACCGGGGAGCTGTTTTTT. It encodes CASSLSHGLSTGELFF.

This clone was picked up a small number of times. This chain uses TRBV7-9 with TRBJ2-7; no clear D. The germline V gene encodes CDR1 SEHNR and CDR2 FQNEAQ (reference sequence). The V end was cut by 4 bases, the J end by 4 bases, with 5 bases between. This CDR3 is built from 11 residues. DNA of the CDR3: TGTGCCAGCAGCTCCGATTACGAGCAGTACTTC. Amino acids: CASSSDYEQYF.

The chain couples TRBV18 to TRBJ2-5, with 10 positions matching TRBD2. CDR1 is KGHSH and CDR2 is LQKENI in the germline V gene. The CDR3 has 17 residues. The V gene end was trimmed by 8 bases and the J gene end by 5 bases; junction bases not matched to a gene: 17. The CDR3 nucleotides read TGTGCCAGCCGTAAAGAGACTAGCGGGCTAATGGGGGAGACCCAGTACTTC. It is translated as CASRKETSGLMGETQYF. Looking up the rest from reference TRBV18 and TRBJ2-5 gives the full variable domain: NAGVMQNPRHLVRRRGQEARLRCSPMKGHSHVYWYRQLPEEGLKFMVYLQKENIIDESGMPKERFSAEFPKEGPSILRIQQVVRGDSAAYFCASRKETSGLMGETQYFGPGTRLLVL.

In DNA, the CDR3 is TGTGCCAGCAGTTGGGACTCTGGGGCCAACGTCCTGACTTTC. This translates into CASSWDSGANVLTF. The chain carries TRBV6-6 and TRBJ2-6; D gene uncertain. The CDR3 is made up of 14 amino acids. Germline CDR1 is MNHNY and CDR2 is SVGAGI (reference sequence). Trimming took off 4 bases at V and 0 bases at J, with 4 bases between the two ends.

The chain is built from TRBV30 and TRBJ2-1; TRBD1 matches 9 bases. This CDR3 is 13 amino acids long. Germline CDR1 reads GTSNPN; CDR2 reads SVGIG (reference sequence). The DNA for the CDR3 is TGTGTCTGCCAGGAGACAGGGGGGGATGAGCAGTTCTTC. It yields the protein CVCQETGGDEQFF. Full variable domain (outside the CDR3, taken from reference TRBV30 and TRBJ2-1): SQTIHQWPATLVQPVGSPLSLECTVEGTSNPNLYWYRQAAGRGLQLLFYSVGIGQISSEVPQNLSASRPQDRQFILSSKKLLLSDSGFYLCVCQETGGDEQFFGPGTRLTVL.

The gene calls are TRBV7-8 and TRBJ1-2; 8 bases map to TRBD1. J was trimmed by 2 bases and V by 0 bases; bases with no gene match: 5. Germline loops: CDR1 SGHVS, CDR2 FQNEAQ. The CDR3 covers 16 residues. Here the CDR3 DNA reads TGTGCCAGCAGCTTAGCCGGGACAGGCTTAAACTATGGCTACACCTTC. Its translation is CASSLAGTGLNYGYTF.